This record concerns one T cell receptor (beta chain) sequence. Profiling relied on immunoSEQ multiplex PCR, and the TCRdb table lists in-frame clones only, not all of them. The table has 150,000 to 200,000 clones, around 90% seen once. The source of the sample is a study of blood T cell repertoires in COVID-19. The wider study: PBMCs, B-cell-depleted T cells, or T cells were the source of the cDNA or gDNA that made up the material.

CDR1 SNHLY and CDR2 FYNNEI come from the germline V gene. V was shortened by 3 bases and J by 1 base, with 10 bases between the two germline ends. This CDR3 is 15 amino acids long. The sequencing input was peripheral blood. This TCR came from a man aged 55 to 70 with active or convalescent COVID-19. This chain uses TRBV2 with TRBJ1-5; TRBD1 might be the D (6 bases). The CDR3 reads CASSEDRGSNQPQHF. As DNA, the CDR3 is TGTGCCAGCAGTGAGGACAGAGGCAGCAATCAGCCCCAGCATTTT.